Each of the 18 T cell receptor beta chains below was sequenced from the same sample in a study of cytomegalovirus exposure and HLA in healthy donors. 13 Jbeta primers and 60 Vbeta primers were used for the PCR. TCRdb's table, derived via immunoSEQ multiplex PCR, lists solely in-frame clones and lacks some. The sample holds 40,000 to 50,000 clones. Material: PBMCs. Every receptor here comes from a woman between 35 and 50 years old in good health and CMV-seronegative.

The V call is TRBV19, the J call TRBJ1-1; weak D call: TRBD1 (5 bases). This CDR3 is 14 amino acids long. CDR1 is LNHDA and CDR2 is SQIVND in the germline V gene (reference sequence). V was trimmed by 5 bases and J by 3 bases, leaving 13 bases between them. CDR3 loop: CASSGQKGDTEAFF. CDR3 DNA: TGTGCCAGTAGTGGTCAAAAAGGGGACACTGAAGCTTTCTTT.

The V call is TRBV18, the J call TRBJ1-5; the match to TRBD1 covers 7 bases. In germline, CDR1 is KGHSH, CDR2 LQKENI. The CDR3 has 15 amino acids. V lost 1 base, J lost 7 bases, and 7 bases stayed unmatched. The CDR3 region is CASSPRQGPGQPQHF. The CDR3 DNA reads as TGTGCCAGCTCACCACGACAGGGCCCCGGACAGCCCCAGCATTTT.

The V call is TRBV27, the J call TRBJ2-7, with D perhaps TRBD2 (5 bases). The V end lost 0 bases, the J end lost 1 base, and 16 bases lay between the germline ends. CDR3 size: 17 residues. Germline CDR1 and CDR2: MNHEY and SMNVEV (reference sequence). The CDR3 bases are TGTGCCAGCAGTTTATCAGTTGGGGTAGAGGGTTCCTACGAGCAGTACTTC. The encoded protein is CASSLSVGVEGSYEQYF.

About this clone: One end of the junction is discordant with germline, which a read error may explain. This chain's CDR3 is CASSLAAGDSLGNTGELFF. The CDR3 coding sequence is TGTGCTAGCAGCTTAGCAGCGGGGGACAGCCTGGGGAACACCGGGGAGCTGTTTTTT. The chain joins TRBV7-7 to TRBJ2-2, with D perhaps TRBD2 (8 bases). Looked up from germline, CDR1 is SSHAT and CDR2 is FNYEAQ (reference sequence). The CDR3 sequence is 19 residues long.

This chain links TRBV5-1 with TRBJ1-1; 11 nucleotides agree with TRBD1. CDR3 size: 15 residues. With 4 bases clipped from V and 5 bases from J, the junction kept 7 bases outside the gene matches. Germline CDR1 and CDR2: SGHRS and YFSETQ. This CDR3 reads CASSPGTGGSTEAFF. In DNA, the CDR3 is TGCGCCAGCAGCCCCGGGACAGGGGGAAGTACTGAAGCTTTCTTT.

This rearrangement joins TRBV5-1 to TRBJ2-5, with TRBD1 identical over 8 bases. Germline V gene sequence: CDR1 SGHRS, CDR2 YFSETQ. The junction had 14 bases not matched to a gene; V was cut back by 1 base and J by 0 bases. The CDR3 loop spans 19 amino acids. CDR3 coding DNA: TGCGCCAGCAGCTTGTCCGGGACAGGAAGGCCCCGGTACCAAGAGACCCAGTACTTC. This translates into CASSLSGTGRPRYQETQYF.

The genes are TRBV7-6 and TRBJ2-3; D might be TRBD2 (6 bases). Germline V gene data show CDR1 as SGHVS and CDR2 as FNYEAQ. V was cut by 6 bases and J by 2 bases, with 9 bases left in between. CDR3 length: 13 residues. CDR3 region: CASRLAITDTQYF. CDR3 bases: TGTGCCAGCAGACTAGCTATCACAGATACGCAGTATTTT.

The rearrangement uses TRBV7-2 and TRBJ1-2; 8 bases are shared with TRBD1. Germline V gene data show CDR1 as SGHTA and CDR2 as FQGNSA. Germline trimming cut 4 bases from V and 5 bases from J; bases unmatched to any gene: 0. The CDR3 is made up of 12 amino acids. The CDR3 loop is CASSWTGYGYTF. DNA for the CDR3: TGTGCCAGCAGCTGGACAGGGTATGGCTACACCTTC.

The rearrangement links TRBV13 to TRBJ2-7; 8 bases align to TRBD2. The germline gives CDR1 PRHDT, CDR2 FYEKMQ (reference sequence). This CDR3 region has 14 residues. V lost 5 bases, J lost 6 bases, and 9 bases stayed unmatched. The CDR3 spells CASSLGRARGEQYF. Here the CDR3 DNA reads TGTGCCAGCAGCCTCGGGAGGGCCCGCGGCGAGCAGTACTTC.

CDR3 DNA sequence: TGTGCCAGTAGTATAGGTGGGGCCGGGGGACAGGGGGACCAGCCCCAGCATTTT. It specifies CASSIGGAGGQGDQPQHF. The chain combines TRBV19 with TRBJ1-5; 11 bases align to TRBD1. CDR1 and CDR2 from the germline V gene are LNHDA and SQIVND (reference sequence). V trimming: 1 base; J trimming: 7 bases; junction bases outside the gene matches: 12. This CDR3 region has 18 residues.

The V gene is TRBV5-1, the J gene TRBJ2-6; D ambiguous. The germline CDR1 and CDR2 sequences are SGHRS and YFSETQ. V lost 7 bases and J lost 0, with 11 bases in between. The CDR3 is made up of 15 amino acids. The CDR3 DNA reads as TGCGCCAGCCAGTTATTCTCCTCTGGGGCCAACGTCCTGACTTTC. It specifies CASQLFSSGANVLTF.

The rearrangement joins TRBV29-1 to TRBJ1-1; D remains ambiguous. The CDR3 runs 13 residues. V lost 6 bases and J 0 bases, leaving 11 bases between the germline ends. Germline CDR1 is SQVTM and CDR2 is ANQGSEA. DNA of the CDR3: TGCAGCGTCCTGACACACCTGAACACTGAAGCTTTCTTT. Encoded protein: CSVLTHLNTEAFF.

The chain joins TRBV5-1 to TRBJ1-3; D is possibly TRBD1 (5 bases). The CDR3 length is 18 residues. Germline V gene sequence: CDR1 SGHRS, CDR2 YFSETQ. Trimming removed 0 bases at V and 7 bases at J, with 23 bases between. The CDR3: CASSLDVSTAGIGNTIYF. The CDR3 nucleotides read TGCGCCAGCAGCTTGGATGTCTCGACAGCGGGAATTGGGAACACCATATATTTT.

J is TRBJ2-7 and V is TRBV25-1; 8 bases align to TRBD1. With V trimmed by 3 bases and J by 3 bases, 4 bases remained unmatched. The CDR3 spans 14 residues. Germline loops: CDR1 MGHDK, CDR2 SYGVNS. Here the CDR3 DNA reads TGTGCCAGCAGTGATTGGACAGGGAGCTACGAGCAGTACTTC. Translating gives CASSDWTGSYEQYF.

J is TRBJ1-2 and V is TRBV7-9; D uncertain. Deletions cut 1 base from V and 8 bases from J, with 11 bases between. The CDR3 loop spans 13 amino acids. The germline CDR1 and CDR2 sequences are SEHNR and FQNEAQ (reference sequence). In DNA form, the CDR3 reads TGTGCCAGCAGCTTAGAGGTAGCCCGGGGCTACACCTTC. Translated: CASSLEVARGYTF.

The rearrangement joins TRBV19 to TRBJ2-1; D unresolved. Germline V gene data show CDR1 as LNHDA and CDR2 as SQIVND (reference sequence). The germline V and J ends were trimmed by 1 base and 0 bases, with 13 bases remaining between them. The CDR3 length is 17 residues. Here the CDR3 reads CASSIGLEVSSYNEQFF. The DNA for the CDR3 is TGTGCCAGTAGTATAGGTCTCGAGGTTAGCTCCTACAATGAGCAGTTCTTC.

The V and J genes are TRBV19 and TRBJ1-2; 7 bases match TRBD1. Germline-derived CDR1 and CDR2 are LNHDA and SQIVND (reference sequence). There are 15 residues in the CDR3. The J segment lost 4 bases and the V segment lost 1 base, leaving 6 bases of the junction unmatched. CDR3 sequence reads: CASSIVGTALYGYTF. The CDR3 DNA follows: TGTGCCAGTAGTATAGTCGGGACAGCTCTCTATGGCTACACCTTC.

The V gene is TRBV6-5, the J gene TRBJ1-1; the match to TRBD1 covers 7 bases. The CDR3 has 15 residues. Trimming took 0 bases from V and 2 from J; bases not matched to a gene: 3. Looked up from germline, CDR1 is MNHEY and CDR2 is SVGAGI. The CDR3 loop reads CASSYSDRANTEAFF. CDR3 DNA sequence: TGTGCCAGCAGTTACTCCGACAGGGCTAACACTGAAGCTTTCTTT.